This T cell receptor (beta chain) was recorded in a study of OX40 agonist ivuxolimab in advanced cancers. Across the whole study: Past anti-PD-1, anti-PD-L1 or anti-CTLA-4 therapy was accepted, and 40% had received some.

A note on this clone: Its antigen is undetermined.

Only in-frame clones appear in the TCRdb table, and some are missing; sequencing was by immunoSEQ multiplex PCR. The sample has 20,000 or so clones, 86% seen once; the top ten hold approximately 12%. The V gene lost 5 bases and the J gene lost 10 bases, with 17 bases spanning the gap. CDR1 MNHEY and CDR2 SMNVEV come from the germline V gene (reference sequence). The length of the CDR3 is 13 residues. The study, taken as a whole, reports: Relative to CD4+, CD8+ T cells held more expanded clones on average. Compared with others, partial responders at 0.1-3.0 mg/kg displayed clonal expansion among the lowest.

The chain links TRBV27 to TRBJ1-1, with no clear D. The sequencing used CD4+ or CD8+ T cells sorted from blood, collected in a trial of the OX40 agonist ivuxolimab. This TCR was sampled from an adult with an advanced solid tumor such as melanoma, head and neck, liver or kidney cancer. The CDR3 bases are TGTGCCAGCAGTCCCCCCGGGATCATTAGAGCTTTCTTT. It translates to CASSPPGIIRAFF.